This T cell receptor (beta chain) originates from a study of Tregs in tolerant kidney transplant recipients. Overall study findings and caveats: This study did not directly address biological reproducibility.

CD4+CD25+CD127- Tregs, CD4+CD25- non-Tregs, CD4 and CD8 cells were sorted. The length of the CDR3 is 15 residues. The V gene end was trimmed by 6 bases and the J gene end by 5 bases; junction bases not matched to a gene: 8. Germline loops: CDR1 SNHLY, CDR2 FYNNEI. Sequencing used immunoSEQ multiplex PCR; TCRdb keeps in-frame clones, though not all of them. The sample yields about 240,000 clones, 65% to 85% seen once. Details on this clone: Its antigen is unknown.

The TCR comes from a human donor in good health. The V and J genes are TRBV2 and TRBJ1-4; 8 nucleotides match TRBD1. Specimen: CD4+ T cells from blood. The CDR3 DNA is TGTGCCAGCAGCAACCAGGGGGCTTTAAATGAAAAACTGTTTTTT. It is translated as CASSNQGALNEKLFF.